This T cell receptor beta chain was identified during a study of PD-L1 blockade in urothelial cancer. Noted time point: peripheral blood 6 weeks after treatment start. The CDR3 is made up of 16 amino acids. Germline V gives CDR1 MGHRA, CDR2 YSYEKL. The V gene lost 2 bases and the J gene lost 7 bases, with 18 bases spanning the gap. Using immunoSEQ multiplex PCR, the repertoire was profiled, and TCRdb retains in-frame clones only, with some absent. The table lists 95,000 to 130,000 clones, around 89% of them singletons. The sequence came from a man in his fifties or sixties with urothelial cancer. Sequencing was performed on PBMCs, taken around atezolizumab (anti-PD-L1) treatment. The chain recombines TRBV4-1 with TRBJ2-1, with D possibly matching TRBD1 (5 bases). CDR3 protein: CASSQTNVGLGNEQFF. In nucleotides, the CDR3 is TGCGCCAGCAGCCAAACTAACGTGGGGCTAGGGAATGAGCAGTTCTTC.